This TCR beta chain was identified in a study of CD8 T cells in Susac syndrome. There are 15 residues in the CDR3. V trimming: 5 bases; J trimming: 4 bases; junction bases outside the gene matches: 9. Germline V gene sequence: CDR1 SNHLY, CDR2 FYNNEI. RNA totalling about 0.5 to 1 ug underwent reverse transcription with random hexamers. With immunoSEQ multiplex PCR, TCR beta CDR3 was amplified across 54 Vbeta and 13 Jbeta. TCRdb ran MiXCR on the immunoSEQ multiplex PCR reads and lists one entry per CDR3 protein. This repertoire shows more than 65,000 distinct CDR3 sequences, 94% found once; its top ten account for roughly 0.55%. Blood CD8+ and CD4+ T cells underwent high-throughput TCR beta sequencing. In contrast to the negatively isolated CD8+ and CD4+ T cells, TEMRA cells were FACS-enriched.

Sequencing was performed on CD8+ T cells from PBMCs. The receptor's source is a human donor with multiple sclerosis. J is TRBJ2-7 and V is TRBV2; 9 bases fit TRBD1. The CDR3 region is CASSPGQGIEYEQYF. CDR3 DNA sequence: TGTGCCAGCAGTCCGGGACAGGGTATTGAGTACGAGCAGTACTTC.